This TCR beta chain was observed in a study of beta chain features in type 1 diabetes. Study-wide background: Age, gender, cell numbers and subset yield matched between patients and controls.

Study-level points and caveats: Healthy donors had naive, central memory and Treg TCRB repertoires that appeared less similar than those seen among patients.

Since all of the isolated RNA was reverse transcribed, expressed TCRB transcripts were what got sequenced. Data came from immunoSEQ multiplex PCR; TCRdb stores just in-frame clones and leaves some out. The data show under 450,000 clones, approximately 15% seen once. The collection from each donor was one heparinised blood draw averaging around 0.11 L. CD4+ cells of the naive, central memory, regulatory and stem cell-like memory types were sorted via CD45RO/CCR7/CD25/CD127/CD95/CD27. This clone has only a few counts. Antigen unknown. J lost 1 base, V lost 4 bases, and 13 bases had no gene match. In germline, CDR1 is SGHRS, CDR2 YFSETQ. The CDR3 sequence is 17 residues long.

Input material: naive CD4+ T cells from blood. The receptor comes from a young man in good health. The V and J genes are TRBV5-1 and TRBJ2-7; 8 bases line up with TRBD1. The CDR3 here is CASSPRQGRYLSYEQYF. The CDR3, as DNA: TGCGCCAGCAGCCCCAGACAGGGGAGGTATCTTTCCTACGAGCAGTACTTC.